One and the same sample provided the 30 T cell receptor beta chains below, sequenced in a study of T cell repertoires in cytomegalovirus infection. Their antigens remain unidentified. MiXCR, run by TCRdb on the reads, gives a single entry per CDR3 protein. The sample shows fewer than 1,000,000 distinct CDR3 sequences, approximately 33% of them seen only once. Sequencing used cultured CD8+ T cells from PBMCs, obtained from culture after CMV antigen stimulation. All receptors come from a human donor in good health (CMV status not recorded). Some clones in this sample may be carry-over from other donors' samples.

The chain couples TRBV7-9 to TRBJ2-1; 14 nucleotides line up with TRBD2. Germline-derived CDR1 and CDR2 are SEHNR and FQNEAQ (reference sequence). CDR3 size: 17 residues. J was trimmed by 3 bases and V by 3 bases; bases with no gene match: 4. The CDR3 sequence: CASSLTSGGGGYNEQFF. CDR3 bases: TGTGCCAGCAGCTTGACTAGCGGGGGGGGGGGCTACAATGAGCAGTTCTTC.

Ten or more counts support this clonotype. V is TRBV7-6 and J is TRBJ2-3, with TRBD2 matching 7 bases. CDR1 SGHVS and CDR2 FNYEAQ come from the germline V gene. After removal of 4 bases from V and 7 bases from J, the junction contained 17 bases not matched to a gene. The length of the CDR3 is 17 residues. The CDR3 protein is CASSSLSVSGLRNTQYF. The CDR3 DNA reads as TGTGCCAGCAGCTCCCTAAGTGTTAGCGGGTTGAGAAATACGCAGTATTTT.

V gene TRBV27 combines with J gene TRBJ1-5; D gene unclear. V shed 3 bases and J shed 2 bases, with 11 bases lying between them. The germline gives CDR1 MNHEY, CDR2 SMNVEV (reference sequence). This CDR3 has 15 amino acids. CDR3 protein: CASSFGRDGNQPQHF. Written as DNA, the CDR3 is TGTGCCAGCAGTTTCGGTAGGGATGGCAATCAGCCCCAGCATTTT.

This clonotype was seen many times. This sequence joins TRBV7-9 and TRBJ2-1; 9 bases align to TRBD1. The CDR3 sequence is 16 residues long. V shed 5 bases, J shed 2 bases, and the junction held 7 bases outside the gene matches. Germline V gives CDR1 SEHNR, CDR2 FQNEAQ (reference sequence). CDR3 sequence: CASSSRDREPYNEQFF. The CDR3 bases are TGTGCCAGCAGCAGCCGGGACAGGGAACCCTACAATGAGCAGTTCTTC.

The V gene is TRBV7-2, the J gene TRBJ1-2; D not resolved. The CDR3 consists of 17 residues. From germline, CDR1 is SGHTA and CDR2 FQGNSA. V lost 3 bases to trimming and J lost 5 bases, with 22 bases between them. In DNA form, the CDR3 reads TGTGCCAGCAGCTTGAGTAGTAGGGCGGCCCTGCGTTATGGCTACACCTTC. It translates to CASSLSSRAALRYGYTF.

This clonotype was counted only a few times. The rearrangement joins TRBV5-4 to TRBJ2-1, with TRBD2 matching 8 bases. V lost 9 bases to trimming and J lost 14 bases; unmatched junction nucleotides: 10. From germline, CDR1 is SGHNT and CDR2 YYREEE (reference sequence). The CDR3 has 11 amino acids. The CDR3, as DNA: TGTGCCATTTCGGGAGGGACCAGGGAGTTCTTC. Translated: CAISGGTREFF.

This clonotype was counted ten times or more. The chain links TRBV7-6 to TRBJ2-2; TRBD2 might be the D (5 bases). Looked up from germline, CDR1 is SGHVS and CDR2 is FNYEAQ. This CDR3 comprises 13 residues. V dropped 3 bases and J dropped 5 bases, with 7 bases sitting between them. The DNA for the CDR3 is TGTGCCAGCAGCTTCCGGGGAACCGGGGAGCTGTTTTTT. This sequence encodes CASSFRGTGELFF.

This clonotype was detected ten times or more. The chain carries TRBV7-8 and TRBJ2-2; 8 positions agree with TRBD2. This CDR3 is 16 amino acids long. Germline V gene sequence: CDR1 SGHVS, CDR2 FQNEAQ. The V and J ends lost 2 bases and 0 bases, in that order; junction bases with no gene match: 2. The CDR3 sequence: CASSLFSGANTGELFF. The CDR3 DNA sequence: TGTGCCAGCAGCTTATTTAGCGGGGCGAACACCGGGGAGCTGTTTTTT. Filled out from reference TRBV7-8 and TRBJ2-2, the complete variable domain reads GAGVSQSPRYKVAKRGQDVALRCDPISGHVSLFWYQQALGQGPEFLTYFQNEAQLDKSGLPSDRFFAERPEGSVSTLKIQRTQQEDSAVYLCASSLFSGANTGELFFGEGSRLTVL.

The chain joins TRBV5-8 to TRBJ2-2; 8 nucleotides line up with TRBD1. V lost 2 bases to trimming and J lost 4 bases; unmatched junction nucleotides: 4. There are 15 residues in the CDR3. Germline CDR1 is SGHTS and CDR2 is YDEGEE. The CDR3 loop reads CASSFVQGATGELFF. The DNA for the CDR3 is TGTGCCAGCAGCTTTGTCCAGGGGGCCACCGGGGAGCTGTTTTTT.

V and J are TRBV14 and TRBJ2-7, with D perhaps given as TRBD1 or TRBD2 (5 bases each). The ends were cut back, 4 bases at V and 7 bases at J, with 20 bases in the middle. There are 15 residues in the CDR3. Germline V gene data show CDR1 as SGHDN and CDR2 as FVKESK. CDR3 amino acids: CASSPHPRGREEQYF. DNA for the CDR3: TGTGCCAGCAGCCCTCACCCCCGGGGCAGGGAAGAGCAGTACTTC.

This clonotype showed up just a few times. The chain recombines TRBV19 with TRBJ1-1; D gene unclear. Germline V gene lookup returns CDR1 LNHDA and CDR2 SQIVND (reference sequence). The CDR3 is made up of 15 amino acids. Trimming shortened V by 7 bases and J by 3 bases, and 18 bases separated the two germline ends. This CDR3 is CASNRRRTQDTEAFF. CDR3 DNA sequence: TGTGCCAGTAACAGACGAAGAACTCAGGACACTGAAGCTTTCTTT.

J is TRBJ1-5 and V is TRBV20-1; 7 nucleotides agree with TRBD1. Trimming cost V 6 bases and J 0 bases; bases outside gene matches: 29. This CDR3 comprises 22 residues. Germline CDR1 reads DFQATT; CDR2 reads SNEGSKA (reference sequence). The CDR3: CSATGGDSPQFLSGYSNQPQHF. CDR3 sequence (DNA): TGCAGTGCCACGGGGGGGGACAGTCCCCAATTTTTATCGGGGTATAGCAATCAGCCCCAGCATTTT.

The chain recombines TRBV7-8 with TRBJ1-1, with D maybe TRBD1 (6 bases). Germline-derived CDR1 and CDR2 are SGHVS and FQNEAQ. The CDR3 consists of 15 residues. Trimming took 5 bases from V and 4 from J, leaving 17 bases between them. The CDR3 coding sequence is TGTGCCAGCAGCGGACGGACAGTTTTGATCACTGAAGCTTTCTTT. This gives the protein CASSGRTVLITEAFF.

The rearrangement links TRBV6-6 to TRBJ2-5; TRBD1 is a possible D gene (5 bases). V lost 6 bases and J 1 base, leaving 12 bases between the germline ends. The CDR3 sequence is 14 residues long. Germline lookup yields CDR1 MNHNY and CDR2 SVGAGI (reference sequence). In DNA, the CDR3 is TGTGCCAGCAGCCAGCTCAGGGCCCAAGAGACCCAGTACTTC. Protein sequence: CASSQLRAQETQYF.

There are many counts of this clonotype. The rearrangement uses TRBV12-3 or TRBV12-4 and TRBJ2-7; D assignment may be TRBD1 or TRBD2 (5 bases each). The CDR3 is 15 amino acids. Trimming took off 7 bases at V and 5 bases at J, with 21 bases between the two ends. Here the CDR3 reads CASKREGRGLHEQYF. CDR3 bases: TGTGCCAGCAAGAGAGAGGGGCGAGGATTACACGAGCAGTACTTC.

This clonotype was observed a handful of times. The chain joins TRBV6-2 or TRBV6-3 to TRBJ1-1; D gene uncertain. The CDR3 loop spans 14 amino acids. V lost 3 bases and J 5 bases, leaving 13 bases between the germline ends. From germline, CDR1 is MNHEY and CDR2 SVGEGT. In DNA, the CDR3 is TGTGCCAGCAGTTATTATGGGGTAGGAACTGAAGCTTTCTTT. This encodes CASSYYGVGTEAFF.

The chain uses TRBV5-6 and TRBJ1-5; 10 bases line up with TRBD1. The germline V gene encodes CDR1 SGHDT and CDR2 YYEEEE. This CDR3 is built from 14 residues. V lost 4 bases, J lost 7 bases, and 5 bases stayed unmatched. The CDR3 is CASSRGQGLQPQHF. In nucleotides, the CDR3 is TGTGCCAGCAGCAGGGGACAGGGGCTACAGCCCCAGCATTTT. Combining the CDR3 with reference TRBV5-6 and TRBJ1-5 gives the whole variable domain DAGVTQSPTHLIKTRGQQVTLRCSPKSGHDTVSWYQQALGQGPQFIFQYYEEEERQRGNFPDRFSGHQFPNYSSELNVNALLLGDSALYLCASSRGQGLQPQHFGDGTRLSIL.

A note on this clonotype: Its ends do not fully match the called genes, so a read error is possible. The CDR3 nucleotides read TGTGCCAGCAGCCAAGATGAGGACCTGACTTTC. Translating it yields CASSQDEDLTF. The genes are TRBV4-1 and TRBJ2-6; D ambiguous. The CDR3 extends over 11 amino acids. The germline gives CDR1 MGHRA, CDR2 YSYEKL.

This clonotype was counted a few times. The V gene is TRBV5-6, the J gene TRBJ2-1; perhaps TRBD1 as D (6 bases). V lost 3 bases, J lost 1 base, and 17 bases lay in between. Germline values: CDR1 SGHDT, CDR2 YYEEEE. The CDR3 is made up of 17 amino acids. As DNA, the CDR3 is TGTGCCAGCAGCTCGATACGTGACAGGCTATCCTACAATGAGCAGTTCTTC. This translates into CASSSIRDRLSYNEQFF.

This clonotype occurred once. This chain connects TRBV24-1 to TRBJ2-3, with 8 bases aligning to TRBD1. CDR3 size: 16 residues. The trim removed 0 bases at V and 3 bases at J, leaving 4 bases unmatched. From germline, CDR1 is KGHDR and CDR2 SFDVKD. The CDR3 region is CATSDLSQGATDTQYF. In DNA form, the CDR3 reads TGTGCCACCAGTGATTTGTCCCAGGGGGCTACAGATACGCAGTATTTT.

Ten or more counts support this clonotype. V is TRBV7-2 and J is TRBJ1-3; no clear D. The CDR3 totals 13 residues. Germline V gene sequence: CDR1 SGHTA, CDR2 FQGNSA. V lost 4 bases to trimming and J lost 8 bases, with 12 bases between them. As DNA, the CDR3 is TGTGCCAGCAGCTGCTTCCATCTGGACACCATATATTTT. Translating it yields CASSCFHLDTIYF.

V gene TRBV3-1 combines with J gene TRBJ2-1, with 9 bases that match TRBD2. Germline V gene lookup returns CDR1 LGHDT and CDR2 YNNKEL (reference sequence). V shed 1 base, J shed 6 bases, and the junction held 7 bases outside the gene matches. The CDR3 length is 16 residues. CDR3 in DNA: TGTGCCAGCAGCCAAGTGTCTAGCGGGGCGGGCAATGAGCAGTTCTTC. It is translated as CASSQVSSGAGNEQFF.

The rearrangement uses TRBV12-3 or TRBV12-4 and TRBJ2-1, with D perhaps matching TRBD1 (6 bases). The CDR3 is made up of 14 amino acids. Trimming stripped 6 bases from V and 8 bases from J, with 17 bases between. The CDR3 protein is CASREGVGGYEQFF. CDR3 in DNA: TGTGCCAGCAGGGAAGGGGTTGGGGGCTATGAGCAGTTCTTC.

The chain carries TRBV7-2 and TRBJ2-5; D is undetermined. The CDR3 consists of 17 residues. Per the germline V gene, CDR1 is SGHTA and CDR2 is FQGNSA. Trimming pared 0 bases from V and 0 bases from J, leaving 14 bases between. CDR3 region: CASSLAGRFDYQETQYF. The CDR3 nucleotides read TGTGCCAGCAGCTTAGCGGGCCGTTTCGACTACCAAGAGACCCAGTACTTC. Full variable domain (remainder filled in from reference TRBV7-2 and TRBJ2-5): GAGVSQSPSNKVTEKGKDVELRCDPISGHTALYWYRQSLGQGLEFLIYFQGNSAPDKSGLPSDRFSAERTGGSVSTLTIQRTQQEDSAVYLCASSLAGRFDYQETQYFGPGTRLLVL.

This clonotype turned up a few times. This sequence joins TRBV10-3 and TRBJ2-7; 9 bases match TRBD2. The germline gives CDR1 ENHRY, CDR2 SYGVKD. J lost 1 base, V lost 6 bases, and 1 base had no gene match. The CDR3 length is 13 residues. The CDR3 DNA sequence: TGTGCCATCAGGAGCGGGGGGTCCTACGAGCAGTACGTC. Protein product: CAIRSGGSYEQYV.

The rearrangement joins TRBV5-1 to TRBJ2-7, with 13 bases aligning to TRBD2. This CDR3 comprises 14 residues. Germline V gene sequence: CDR1 SGHRS, CDR2 YFSETQ. V shed 3 bases, J shed 7 bases, and the junction held 4 bases outside the gene matches. The CDR3 nucleotides read TGCGCCAGCAGCTCGGCGGGACTAGCGGGGGAGCAGTACTTC. Translation gives CASSSAGLAGEQYF.

As regards this clonotype: One end of the junction fails to match germline, which may point to a read error. The V call is TRBV5-6, the J call TRBJ2-1; D unresolved. The germline V gene encodes CDR1 SGHDT and CDR2 YYEEEE. This CDR3 has 14 amino acids. The DNA for the CDR3 is TGTGCCAGCAGCTTTTTCTTTTTAGGTGCAGAGCATTTCTTC. Translated: CASSFFFLGAEHFF. The whole variable domain, remainder taken from reference TRBV5-6 and TRBJ2-1, is DAGVTQSPTHLIKTRGQQVTLRCSPKSGHDTVSWYQQALGQGPQFIFQYYEEEERQRGNFPDRFSGHQFPNYSSELNVNALLLGDSALYLCASSFFFLGAEHFFGPGTRLTVL.

Only a few counts were recorded for this clonotype. The chain employs TRBV7-3 and TRBJ2-1, with TRBD2 matching over 9 bases. The CDR3 spans 19 residues. Germline-derived CDR1 and CDR2 are SGHTA and FQGTGA. The ends lost 0 bases at V and 4 bases at J; junction bases unmatched: 13. Here the CDR3 reads CASSLTGGGVPLVYNEQFF. The CDR3 DNA sequence: TGTGCCAGCAGCTTAACGGGCGGGGGGGTCCCCCTGGTTTACAATGAGCAGTTCTTC.

The V call is TRBV27, the J call TRBJ1-6; D is unresolved. There are 12 residues in the CDR3. V lost 7 bases and J lost 6, with 7 bases in between. Germline CDR1 MNHEY, CDR2 SMNVEV (reference sequence). The CDR3 sequence is CASTSGNSPLHF. CDR3 DNA: TGTGCCAGCACTTCGGGTAATTCACCCCTCCACTTT.

The chain links TRBV6-1 to TRBJ2-5; D may be TRBD1 or TRBD2 (6 bases each). Trimming removed 7 bases at V and 5 bases at J, with 14 bases between. The CDR3 is 13 residues long. Germline values: CDR1 MNHNS, CDR2 SASEGT. CDR3 amino acids: CASTRGGSETQYF. CDR3 nucleotide sequence: TGTGCCAGCACTCGAGGGGGGTCGGAGACCCAGTACTTC.